This T cell receptor beta chain was observed in a study of CD8 T cells in Susac syndrome. Background on the study: The Susac syndrome patients that were sequenced included more than 5 with active disease and roughly 8 in remission.

In blood CD8+ and CD4+ T cells, TCR beta underwent sequencing. The diagnostic criteria for definite or probable disease, as recently defined, were met by the patients with Susac syndrome. Germline CDR1 SNHLY, CDR2 FYNNEI. V dropped 6 bases and J dropped 4; count of bases not matched to a gene: 6. CDR3 length equals 13 residues. RNA in amounts of 0.5 to 1 ug was reverse transcribed with random hexamers. TCRdb ran MiXCR on the immunoSEQ multiplex PCR reads and lists one entry per CDR3 protein. The sample lists 150,000 to 200,000 distinct CDR3 sequences, roughly 92% seen once, with over 0.095% in the top ten.

The receptor comes from a human donor with Susac syndrome. Sequences were obtained from CD4+ T cells from PBMCs. J is TRBJ2-7 and V is TRBV2; 7 bases line up with TRBD1. The CDR3 DNA is TGTGCCAGCAGCCTAACAGGGGATTACGAGCAGTACTTC. Translated, it gives CASSLTGDYEQYF.